Each of the 2 T cell receptor beta chains below was sequenced from the same sample in a study of T-cell reconstitution after alpha-beta-depleted transplantation in children (dated by TCRdb to the mid-2010s). Library creation used PCR. Instrument used: Illumina HiSeq 2500. TCR libraries were prepared with molecular barcoding, using unique molecular identifiers to normalize TCRbeta repertoire quantification. Using fastp at Q25 and MiXCR, TCRdb reprocessed the public reads and kept productive beta chains. CDR3 protein sequences are deduplicated, and each keeps its most common genes and DNA. Present in this sample are 360,000 or so distinct CDR3 sequences, about a fifth of which were seen just once. The ten largest make up 3.8% of the sample. The specimen comprised PBMCs from the stem cell graft donor, sampled from the stem cell graft. All receptors come from a human donor who donated a stem cell graft to a child with acute myeloid leukemia.

V usage is TRBV3-1 and J usage is TRBJ2-7; 9 bases match TRBD1. J lost 6 bases, V lost 4 bases, and 10 bases had no gene match. CDR1 and CDR2 (germline): LGHDT, YNNKEL (reference sequence). The CDR3 is 15 amino acids. For the CDR3, the DNA is TGTGCCAGCAGCCGAGGACAGGGGTCGGGGGGCGAGCAGTACTTC. It codes for CASSRGQGSGGEQYF.

This clonotype was counted between two and nine times. This rearrangement joins TRBV6-2 or TRBV6-3 to TRBJ1-1; perhaps TRBD1 as D (5 bases). V lost 2 bases to trimming and J lost 3 bases, with 13 bases between them. Germline loops: CDR1 MNHEY, CDR2 SVGEGT. The CDR3 contains 15 residues. The CDR3 region is CASSYAGRWDTEAFF. CDR3 sequence (DNA): TGTGCCAGCAGTTACGCAGGGCGATGGGACACTGAAGCTTTCTTT.